The sequence of this T cell receptor beta chain was determined in a study of T cell changes during pregnancy in multiple sclerosis (dated by TCRdb to between 2017 and 2020). Broadly, across the study: In women with multiple sclerosis, the researchers looked at how the T cell repertoire shifted as pregnancy progressed.

The library was built by means of the immunoSEQ multiplex PCR assay. The immuneACCESS repertoire file appears here via TCRdb, limited to in-frame rearrangements. These files lack a portion of the clones; in checked studies, under half of the deficit traces to unresolved V genes, and the cause of the others is not known. Within this sample are roughly 41,000 clones, with roughly nine tenths of them counted one time only. The ten biggest clones cover about 0.61% of the sample. The CDR3 contains 14 residues, cysteine and phenylalanine counted. Only the CDR3 DNA stays, 42 bases, in frame from base 1. Trimmed from V: 5 bases; trimmed from J: 9 bases; junction bases lacking a gene match: 11. The germline V gene (reference sequence) specifies SGHKS as CDR1 and YYEKEE as CDR2. Concerning this clone itself: There is no known antigen for this receptor. No much larger clone is present one base from it, and per-base qualities are unavailable.

Sample: CD4+ T cells from peripheral blood mononuclear cells, taken in the first trimester of pregnancy. The receptor was isolated from a female donor with multiple sclerosis, enrolled in a pregnancy study. The chain employs TRBV5-5 and TRBJ2-1; 7 bases in the middle match TRBD2. The CDR3 region reads CASRGGLGVGEQFF. Read as DNA, the sequence is TGTGCCAGCAGGGGAGGACTAGGGGTGGGTGAGCAGTTCTTC.